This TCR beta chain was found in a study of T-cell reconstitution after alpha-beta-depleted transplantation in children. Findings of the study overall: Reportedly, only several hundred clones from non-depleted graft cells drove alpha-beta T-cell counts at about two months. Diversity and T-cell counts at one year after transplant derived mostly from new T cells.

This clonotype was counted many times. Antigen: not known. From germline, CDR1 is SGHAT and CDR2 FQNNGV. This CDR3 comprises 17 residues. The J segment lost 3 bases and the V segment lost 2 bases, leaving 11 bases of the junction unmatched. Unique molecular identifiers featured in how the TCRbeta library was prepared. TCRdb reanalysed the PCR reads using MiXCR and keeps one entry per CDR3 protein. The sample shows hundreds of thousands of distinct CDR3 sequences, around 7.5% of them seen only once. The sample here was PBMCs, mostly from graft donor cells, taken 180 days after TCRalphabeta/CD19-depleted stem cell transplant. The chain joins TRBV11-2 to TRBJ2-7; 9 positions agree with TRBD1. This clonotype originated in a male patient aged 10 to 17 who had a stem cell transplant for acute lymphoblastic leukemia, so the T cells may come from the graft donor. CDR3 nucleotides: TGTGCCAGCAGCTTAATTAATACCGGGACAGGGAGCTACGAGCAGTACTTC. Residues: CASSLINTGTGSYEQYF.